This entry describes one T cell receptor (beta chain). The antigen it recognizes is unknown. Base qualities were left out, and no much larger clone turns up one base away. The data stem from a study of cytomegalovirus exposure and HLA in healthy donors (dated by TCRdb to between 2016 and 2019). Regarding the study in general: An earlier analysis of approximately 640 of the donors reported more than 250 Gb of sequence data and roughly 110 million unique TCR beta sequences from 150 million to 200 million T cells. HLA typing included class I and class II loci at four-digit resolution. Every discovery cohort repertoire had been produced on one sequencing platform. Donor age, sex, ethnicity and CMV serostatus were compiled alongside the repertoire data. The number of typed donors differed by locus: roughly 629-640 for A, B, C, DRB1 and DQB1; some 540 for DQA1; approximately 600 for DPA1; and roughly 490 for DPB1. Among about 410 genotyped donors of the cohort, an average of approximately 220,000 unique TCR beta nucleotide sequences was sequenced per donor, of which 15% to 20% were non-productive. Several DR-DQ haplotypes were handled as single units for association and clustering because linkage in the cohort was strong. A later genetic analysis used genome-wide SNP genotypes for about 65% of the 666 donors, treating that subset as a discovery cohort. In the later analysis, no new phenotypic data were used to find candidate immune exposures; instead, reliance was placed on TCR beta sequences and their occurrence across donors. The study profiled the T cell repertoires of hundreds of subjects by immunosequencing and related them to cytomegalovirus serostatus. Besides the first cohort of 550 to 750 subjects, a separate validation cohort made up of roughly 120 different subjects was used. About 280 gigabases of sequencing data and approximately 91 million unique TCR sequences made up an early release that covered 500 to 650 HLA-typed donors. A later analysis re-analyzed previously published TCR beta repertoires from several hundred donors and added high-resolution HLA genotyping to study TCR occurrence patterns. The genetic ancestry cluster associated with self-reported Caucasian donors included about 81% of the roughly 410 genotyped donors. High-throughput TCR immunosequencing, statistical association of individual TCRs with disease status, and machine learning were combined to predict cytomegalovirus infection status. The aim of the study was to test whether cataloging public T cell receptors could identify signatures of past pathogen exposure. An earlier analysis of fewer than 750 of the donors used high-throughput TCR beta sequencing to judge whether each TCR beta V gene segment behaved as functional or pseudogenic.

Receptor amplification or capture employed the immunoSEQ multiplex PCR assay. For the multiplex PCR, a mixture combining 60 forward primers for TCR Vbeta segments and 13 reverse primers for TCR Jbeta segments was used. The CDR3 region of rearranged TCR beta genes was amplified from genomic DNA with a multiplex PCR assay. On the Illumina HiSeq System, the amplified TCR beta libraries were sequenced as 87-base-pair reads. On the study's bioinformatics: Across the 640 or so repertoires, a later analysis counted around 80 million unique TCR beta chains, 9.5 million to 12 million of which were shared by at least two donors. A nearest-neighbor algorithm error-corrected the raw reads and collapsed the reads into unique sequences, merging closely related sequences to remove PCR and sequencing errors. To assign V, D and J gene segments, CDR3 sequences were aligned to IMGT reference sequences. For a sequence to be retained, at least a six-nucleotide match to both a V gene segment and a J gene segment was required. A rearrangement counted as productive if the CDR3 had no stop codons and remained in frame with V and J, and every other rearrangement counted as non-productive. Following IMGT convention, CDR3 was defined as the stretch from the second conserved V-encoded cysteine up to the conserved J-encoded phenylalanine. Sequences without an unambiguous match to a single V gene segment were excluded from the earlier analysis of 450 to 750 of the donors. In an earlier analysis of several hundred of the donors, V segments were called functional above 56.7% productive rearrangements and were called segregating when the between-donor standard deviation exceeded 5%. A statistical classification framework was built for diagnosing cytomegalovirus status from the catalog of TCR beta chain sequences. A later analysis assigned V and J genes by comparing TCR nucleotide sequences with IMGT/GENE-DB human TR gene sequences. The TCRdist pipeline was used in a later analysis to assign CDR3 sequences and most-parsimonious VDJ recombination scenarios. A later analysis defined each TCR beta chain by its CDR3 amino acid sequence plus V-gene family, and excluded reads lacking a unique V-gene family. In a later analysis, around 650 highly shared, low-generation-probability nucleotide sequences were removed to address suspected cross-contamination and a sequencing artifact. For each public chain, a later analysis derived a clonal expansion index from normalized ranks of inferred template counts within each repertoire. In a later analysis, generation probabilities were computed with a VDJ recombination model fitted to out-of-frame rearrangements, and the resulting probabilities were checked against IGoR. A later analysis scored TCR-TCR, TCR-HLA and TCR-CMV co-occurrence with hypergeometric tests, applying a repertoire-size bias correction to TCR pairs. A later analysis estimated false discovery rates by permuting HLA or CMV assignments 20 times. In a later analysis, co-occurring TCRs were grouped using DBSCAN, with TCRdist sequence similarity added in when clustering inside HLA-allele-positive subsets. Co-occurrence clustering excluded repertoires with fewer than 30,000 or more than 120,000 public chains, plus five with anomalous nucleotide sharing. TCRdb obtained this table from immuneACCESS and retained in-frame rearrangements with V and J assigned. These tables miss some clones; where compared with another copy, unresolved V genes account for less than half of the shortfall, and the remainder is unexplained. V, J and clone size are those of that table, while D and trimming were read from the DNA. The sample table holds 150,000 or so clones, of which 60% to 85% were seen once. Less than 3.5% of the sample is taken by the ten largest.

The cohort consisted of fewer than 700 healthy bone marrow donors. At the time of sampling, every cohort member was nominally healthy, though immune exposures that went unrecorded were likely present. The donor was CMV seropositive and belonged to the group of around 300 seropositive cohort members. Each donor provided a peripheral blood sample, and peripheral blood mononuclear cells were used for TCR beta sequencing. Genomic DNA was extracted from the blood cell samples with the Qiagen DNeasy Blood Extraction Kit. Counted from cysteine to phenylalanine, this CDR3 has 15 amino acids. CDR3 DNA only is kept here, 45 bases in frame from base 1. Between the V and J ends, shortened by 1 base and 0 bases respectively, the junction contains 10 bases. CDR1 and CDR2 are drawn from the germline V gene: MNHNS, SASEGT. What the work shows at the level of the full study, not this receptor alone: The 87-base-pair reads could not distinguish some IMGT-functional V segments, including TRBV6-2 and TRBV6-3, so those segments were excluded. In the study, approximately 160 TCR beta chains were listed as associated with cytomegalovirus. A further reported finding was that TCR beta sequences accurately predicted the HLA-A and HLA-B alleles for most subjects in the first cohort. A few of the identified cytomegalovirus-associated TCR beta chains were confirmed in vitro to be specific for cytomegalovirus antigens. The authors suggested that the approach could potentially be extended to other disease states and immunological phenotypes. Compared with equally common non-associated chains, HLA-associated TCR beta chains in a later analysis were more clonally expanded and had lower generation probabilities. While some public TCRs were present in many individuals, most TCR sequences turned up only very rarely across donors. Sequencing depth was assumed to be roughly uniform across donors in the presence/absence analyses, though that assumption may not hold. Linkage disequilibrium might explain the correlated functional status among segregating V segments, but an unknown experimental factor could not be excluded. HLA typing was unavailable for some donors at each locus, so association tests used only the typed subset. The classifier was reported to diagnose cytomegalovirus status with high specificity and sensitivity in both the original cohort and the validation cohort. For the cohort, immune exposure information was limited to CMV serostatus. In a later analysis, TCR association rates were found to vary across HLA loci, with the most associated TCRs seen for DRB1 alleles and the fewest for HLA-C alleles. Broadly in line with IMGT annotations, most TCR beta V segments showed up in productive rearrangements about 90% or about 30% of the time in an earlier analysis of around 600 of the donors. According to a later genetic analysis, donors in an Asian-associated ancestry cluster had fewer N-insertions in productive TCRs than the approximately 690-donor mean. Some 15 rarely observed V segments, including chromosome 9 orphons, were excluded from the earlier analysis of a few hundred of the donors because counts were too low. In a later analysis, more than 15,000 TCR beta sequences were associated with specific HLA alleles at a false discovery rate of 0.05. Several of the top co-occurrence clusters appeared to be linked to parvovirus B19, influenza, CMV and Epstein-Barr virus, according to a later analysis. When HLA alleles, especially DR and DQ, strongly co-occurred, TCR associations were difficult to assign to individual alleles. Most CMV-associated TCR beta chains appeared to be HLA-restricted in a later analysis, and the HLA associations seemed to be driven largely by CMV exposure. V-gene and J-gene trimming of TCR beta chains was associated with a missense DCLRE1C variant in a later genetic analysis, and the association was replicated in an independent cohort. In this cohort, only TCR beta chains were sequenced, and detectable features were limited by the absence of alpha or paired-chain data. The sequencing pipeline was judged likely to have produced a cluster of highly shared sequence variants as a technical artifact.

Sequencing was performed on PBMCs. The sequence derives from a man aged 35 to 55 in good health and CMV-seropositive. The sequence joins TRBV6-1 to TRBJ2-7; a tentative D call is TRBD1 (6 bases match). The CDR3 amino acid sequence is: CASSEEETGSYEQYF. The nucleotides are TGTGCCAGCAGTGAAGAGGAGACAGGCTCCTACGAGCAGTACTTC.